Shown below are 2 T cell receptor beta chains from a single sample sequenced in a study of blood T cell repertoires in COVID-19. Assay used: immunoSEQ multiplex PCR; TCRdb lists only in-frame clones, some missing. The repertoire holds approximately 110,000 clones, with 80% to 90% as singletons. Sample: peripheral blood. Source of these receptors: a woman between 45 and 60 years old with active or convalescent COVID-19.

The CDR3 region is CASGDRGFTPLHF. The CDR3 nucleotides are TGTGCCAGCGGGGACAGGGGTTTTACACCCCTCCACTTT. The chain recombines TRBV25-1 with TRBJ1-6; 10 nucleotides match TRBD1. The germline V gene has CDR1 MGHDK and CDR2 SYGVNS. The trim removed 8 bases at V and 11 bases at J, leaving 6 bases unmatched. The CDR3 length is 13 residues.

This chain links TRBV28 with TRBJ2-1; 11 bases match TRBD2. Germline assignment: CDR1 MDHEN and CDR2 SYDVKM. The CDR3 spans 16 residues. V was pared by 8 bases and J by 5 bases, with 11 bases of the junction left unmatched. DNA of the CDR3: TGTGCCAGCCGCCAAGCTAGCGGGAGGACCAACAATGAGCAGTTCTTC. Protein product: CASRQASGRTNNEQFF.